These 3 T cell receptor beta chains came from one sample sequenced in a study of cytomegalovirus exposure and HLA in healthy donors. In the PCR, 60 Vbeta and 13 Jbeta primers were used. Only in-frame clones appear in the TCRdb table, and some are missing; sequencing was by immunoSEQ multiplex PCR. Of roughly 120,000 clones listed, about three quarters are singletons. Sequenced: PBMCs. These receptors came from a woman aged 40 to 55 in good health and CMV-seropositive.

This clone was seen only once. This chain links TRBV4-3 with TRBJ2-6, with a tentative D call TRBD1 (6 bases). The CDR3 consists of 17 residues. V was clipped by 0 bases and J by 4 bases, with 13 bases between them. The germline gives CDR1 LGHNA, CDR2 YSLEER. DNA of the CDR3: TGCGCCAGCAGCCAAGATGGGGCAGGGGTAGGGGCCAACGTCCTGACTTTC. This gives the protein CASSQDGAGVGANVLTF.

This chain joins TRBV19 and TRBJ2-2; a possible D gene is TRBD2 (5 bases). CDR3 length: 14 amino acids. Deletions cut 2 bases from V and 4 bases from J, with 8 bases between. Germline V gene sequence: CDR1 LNHDA, CDR2 SQIVND (reference sequence). The CDR3 sequence is CASSITRGTGELFF. The CDR3 DNA reads as TGTGCCAGTAGTATAACTCGGGGCACCGGGGAGCTGTTTTTT.

The chain uses TRBV19 and TRBJ2-1; 7 bases map to TRBD2. The CDR3 is 15 amino acids. In germline, CDR1 is LNHDA, CDR2 SQIVND (reference sequence). V dropped 1 base and J dropped 3; count of bases not matched to a gene: 3. CDR3 DNA: TGTGCCAGTAGTATAGCGGGGGGACGCTACAATGAGCAGTTCTTC. This translates into CASSIAGGRYNEQFF.